One and the same sample provided the 24 T cell receptor beta chains below, sequenced in a study of T cell changes during pregnancy in multiple sclerosis. Produced via immunoSEQ multiplex PCR; TCRdb's table is partial and in-frame only. The sample lists around 100,000 clones, about 90% occurring once. The starting material was peripheral blood, obtained after pregnancy. All receptors derive from a female donor with multiple sclerosis, enrolled in a pregnancy study.

This chain joins TRBV6-5 and TRBJ1-1, with D unclear. The CDR3 totals 13 residues. V was shortened by 5 bases and J by 3 bases, with 10 bases between the two germline ends. Germline V gene lookup returns CDR1 MNHEY and CDR2 SVGAGI. The CDR3 sequence: CASSLMGHTEAFF. The CDR3 region has the DNA TGTGCCAGCAGTCTAATGGGCCACACTGAAGCTTTCTTT.

The chain carries TRBV5-1 and TRBJ2-7; 7 bases map to TRBD2. The CDR3 loop spans 15 amino acids. With 2 bases clipped from V and 1 base from J, the junction kept 6 bases outside the gene matches. CDR1 is SGHRS and CDR2 is YFSETQ in the germline V gene. The CDR3 DNA reads TGCGCCAGCAGCTTAACCGGGACTACTTCCTACGAGCAGTACTTC. Residues: CASSLTGTTSYEQYF.

The chain links TRBV19 to TRBJ1-1, with D perhaps TRBD1 (6 bases). Germline assignment: CDR1 LNHDA and CDR2 SQIVND (reference sequence). V gave up 5 bases and J gave up 2 bases, with 18 bases separating them. The CDR3 extends over 16 amino acids. The CDR3 DNA reads TGTGCCAGTAGTCCCCGCCCGTTGGGGACAAACACTGAAGCTTTCTTT. Translation gives CASSPRPLGTNTEAFF.

This clone was detected only once. The CDR3 DNA follows: TGTGCCAGCGTCCGGGACAGGGGGCTTGATGGCTACACCTTC. The encoded protein is CASVRDRGLDGYTF. The chain recombines TRBV2 with TRBJ1-2, with TRBD1 matching 12 bases. The CDR3 sequence is 14 residues long. Germline V gene lookup returns CDR1 SNHLY and CDR2 FYNNEI. After removal of 8 bases from V and 6 bases from J, the junction contained 7 bases not matched to a gene.

Only one count was recorded for this clone. The genes are TRBV2 and TRBJ2-2; 9 bases are a match to TRBD2. The germline CDR1 and CDR2 sequences are SNHLY and FYNNEI. The CDR3 runs to 16 residues. V was pared by 2 bases and J by 6 bases, with 7 bases of the junction left unmatched. Written as DNA, the CDR3 is TGTGCCAGCAGTGAATTGGCTAGCGGGGTCTCCGGGGAGCTGTTTTTT. It encodes CASSELASGVSGELFF.

J is TRBJ2-7 and V is TRBV19; the D is unclear. The V gene lost 7 bases and the J gene lost 2 bases, with 18 bases spanning the gap. CDR3 length equals 15 residues. Germline-derived CDR1 and CDR2 are LNHDA and SQIVND (reference sequence). CDR3 nucleotide sequence: TGTGCCAGTACCCCGCTCCACTACGCGACCTACGAGCAGTACTTC. It yields the protein CASTPLHYATYEQYF.

The CDR3 DNA reads as TGTGCCAGCTCAAGAGGGACAGGGCCCCCCTACGAGCAGTACTTC. Its protein is CASSRGTGPPYEQYF. The V call is TRBV18, the J call TRBJ2-7, with TRBD1 identical over 9 bases. CDR3 length: 15 amino acids. V trimming: 5 bases; J trimming: 2 bases; junction bases outside the gene matches: 7. Germline V gives CDR1 KGHSH, CDR2 LQKENI.

This clone occurred once. The chain is built from TRBV5-4 and TRBJ1-3; the match to TRBD1 covers 9 bases. The CDR3 totals 17 residues. Trimming removed 3 bases from V and 0 bases from J; junction bases left unmatched: 7. Germline V gene data show CDR1 as SGHNT and CDR2 as YYREEE (reference sequence). CDR3 in amino acids: CASSYPGTGSSGNTIYF. CDR3 in DNA: TGTGCCAGCAGCTACCCCGGGACAGGGAGCTCTGGAAACACCATATATTTT.

This clone was observed a single time. The junction departs from the called germline gene at one end, perhaps through a read error. The chain employs TRBV7-9 and TRBJ2-1; 10 bases match TRBD2. Germline V gene sequence: CDR1 SEHNR, CDR2 FQNEAQ (reference sequence). CDR3 size: 12 residues. CDR3 coding DNA: TGTGCCAGCAGCCTAGCGGGAGTGGGGCAGTTCTTC. Protein product: CASSLAGVGQFF.

This sequence joins TRBV19 and TRBJ2-1; D gene unclear. This CDR3 contains 12 residues. Germline lookup yields CDR1 LNHDA and CDR2 SQIVND (reference sequence). V lost 3 bases and J 4 bases, leaving 4 bases between the germline ends. The CDR3 DNA reads as TGTGCCAGTAGTATCGAGTACAATGAGCAGTTCTTC. Amino acids: CASSIEYNEQFF. Complete variable domain (other parts from reference TRBV19 and TRBJ2-1): DGGITQSPKYLFRKEGQNVTLSCEQNLNHDAMYWYRQDPGQGLRLIYYSQIVNDFQKGDIAEGYSVSREKKESFPLTVTSAQKNPTAFYLCASSIEYNEQFFGPGTRLTVL.

V and J are TRBV6-5 and TRBJ1-1; TRBD1 aligns across 11 bases. The V gene's germline CDR1 is MNHEY and CDR2 SVGAGI. V trimming: 7 bases; J trimming: 10 bases; junction bases outside the gene matches: 5. The CDR3 consists of 12 residues. The chain's CDR3 is CASKGTGGVAFF. The CDR3, as DNA: TGTGCCAGCAAGGGGACAGGGGGTGTAGCTTTCTTT.

V usage is TRBV28 and J usage is TRBJ2-3; D is possibly TRBD2 (5 bases). Trimming removed 5 bases at V and 2 bases at J, with 17 bases between. Germline lookup yields CDR1 MDHEN and CDR2 SYDVKM. The CDR3 runs to 16 residues. CDR3 sequence (DNA): TGTGCCAGCAGTCCCTTAACTAGAGTGTCCACAGATACGCAGTATTTT. This gives the protein CASSPLTRVSTDTQYF.

The rearrangement links TRBV10-2 to TRBJ2-2; the D gene is possibly TRBD2 (5 bases). The germline gives CDR1 WSHSY, CDR2 SAAADI. CDR3 length: 13 amino acids. The V end was cut by 6 bases, the J end by 4 bases, with 9 bases between. CDR3 sequence: CASRISGTGELFF. The CDR3 bases are TGCGCCAGCAGAATAAGCGGCACCGGGGAGCTGTTTTTT.

The rearrangement uses TRBV7-9 and TRBJ2-7; 8 bases map to TRBD2. Germline V gene data show CDR1 as SEHNR and CDR2 as FQNEAQ (reference sequence). This CDR3 comprises 14 residues. With 11 bases clipped from V and 5 bases from J, the junction kept 14 bases outside the gene matches. CDR3 DNA: TGTGCCGGGTCTTCGGGGGGGGATTATCACGAGCAGTACTTC. Translated, it gives CAGSSGGDYHEQYF.

This clone was seen once. V is TRBV28 and J is TRBJ2-7; 7 bases align to TRBD1. With V trimmed by 5 bases and J by 3 bases, 13 bases remained unmatched. Germline V gene data show CDR1 as MDHEN and CDR2 as SYDVKM. The length of the CDR3 is 16 residues. The CDR3 here is CASSPISGTADYEQYF. In DNA form, the CDR3 reads TGTGCCAGCAGTCCAATCTCCGGGACAGCCGACTACGAGCAGTACTTC.

This clone was seen a single time. This chain connects TRBV18 to TRBJ1-3, with a tentative D call TRBD1 (6 bases). The germline V and J ends were trimmed by 2 bases and 0 bases, with 11 bases remaining between them. The CDR3 sequence is 16 residues long. The germline V gene has CDR1 KGHSH and CDR2 LQKENI. CDR3 sequence reads: CASSPSGTNSGNTIYF. Written as DNA, the CDR3 is TGTGCCAGCTCACCATCCGGGACAAACTCTGGAAACACCATATATTTT.

V is TRBV6-5 and J is TRBJ2-1; 9 bases are shared with TRBD2. CDR1 and CDR2 (germline): MNHEY, SVGAGI. V dropped 0 bases and J dropped 6; count of bases not matched to a gene: 6. The CDR3 length is 16 residues. The CDR3, as DNA: TGTGCCAGCAGTTACTCTGGCGGGGGGGCGCGCAATGAGCAGTTCTTC. Translating gives CASSYSGGGARNEQFF.

The CDR3 loop reads CASSVGGPEKLFF. In DNA, the CDR3 is TGTGCCAGCAGCGTAGGCGGCCCTGAAAAACTGTTTTTT. V usage is TRBV9 and J usage is TRBJ1-4, with D unresolved. V shed 0 bases and J shed 7 bases, with 7 bases lying between them. CDR1 and CDR2 from the germline V gene are SGDLS and YYNGEE. The CDR3 sequence is 13 residues long. Full variable domain (missing parts from reference TRBV9 and TRBJ1-4): DSGVTQTPKHLITATGQRVTLRCSPRSGDLSVYWYQQSLDQGLQFLIQYYNGEERAKGNILERFSAQQFPDLHSELNLSSLELGDSALYFCASSVGGPEKLFFGSGTQLSVL.

This clone has just one count. The DNA of the CDR3 is TGTGCCAGCAGCTTAGCGGGAGCTGGAAACACCATATATTTT. This gives the protein CASSLAGAGNTIYF. The chain is built from TRBV7-8 and TRBJ1-3; D is undetermined. Deletions cut 0 bases from V and 2 bases from J, with 5 bases between. The CDR3 runs to 14 residues. Germline CDR1 SGHVS, CDR2 FQNEAQ.

The rearrangement uses TRBV27 and TRBJ2-6; D gene unclear. Looked up from germline, CDR1 is MNHEY and CDR2 is SMNVEV (reference sequence). Trimming shortened V by 3 bases and J by 0 bases, and 12 bases separated the two germline ends. This CDR3 comprises 17 residues. The CDR3 spells CASSLESRSSGANVLTF. CDR3 coding DNA: TGTGCCAGCAGTTTGGAGTCAAGGTCCTCTGGGGCCAACGTCCTGACTTTC.

The chain uses TRBV30 and TRBJ1-5; D might be TRBD1 (5 bases). Germline values: CDR1 GTSNPN, CDR2 SVGIG (reference sequence). The CDR3 contains 19 residues. Between the trimmed V and J ends, which lost 3 bases and 0 bases, there was a span of 24 bases. Written as DNA, the CDR3 is TGTGCCTGGAGCGCCCACCAGGGCGCCATGGGATATAGCAATCAGCCCCAGCATTTT. Its protein product is CAWSAHQGAMGYSNQPQHF.

This clone was seen only once. This sequence joins TRBV19 and TRBJ2-4, with TRBD2 matching 8 bases. Losses at the gene ends were 5 bases for V and 4 bases for J; bases not matched to a gene: 10. The V gene's germline CDR1 is LNHDA and CDR2 SQIVND (reference sequence). The CDR3 spans 16 residues. As DNA, the CDR3 is TGTGCCAGTAGTGTAAATAGCGGGATAGGTAAAAACATTCAGTACTTC. Protein product: CASSVNSGIGKNIQYF. The entire variable domain, with the rest obtained from reference TRBV19 and TRBJ2-4, is as follows: DGGITQSPKYLFRKEGQNVTLSCEQNLNHDAMYWYRQDPGQGLRLIYYSQIVNDFQKGDIAEGYSVSREKKESFPLTVTSAQKNPTAFYLCASSVNSGIGKNIQYFGAGTRLSVL.

The chain is built from TRBV5-8 and TRBJ1-5, with 8 bases identical to TRBD1. The V and J ends lost 5 bases and 0 bases, in that order; junction bases with no gene match: 13. Per the germline V gene, CDR1 is SGHTS and CDR2 is YDEGEE. The CDR3 consists of 18 residues. CDR3 nucleotide sequence: TGTGCCAGCAGTTCCGGGACAGGCGCCTTATATAGCAATCAGCCCCAGCATTTT. It codes for CASSSGTGALYSNQPQHF.

J is TRBJ2-7 and V is TRBV5-1, with TRBD2 matching over 12 bases. In germline, CDR1 is SGHRS, CDR2 YFSETQ. Germline trimming cut 1 base from V and 1 base from J; bases unmatched to any gene: 9. The CDR3 contains 18 residues. The CDR3 loop is CASSLWTPGTSGSYEQYF. In DNA form, the CDR3 reads TGCGCCAGCAGCTTGTGGACCCCCGGGACTAGCGGGTCCTACGAGCAGTACTTC.